A selection of T cell receptor beta chains follows, all from one sample in a study of cytomegalovirus exposure and HLA in healthy donors. Repertoires were generated with immunoSEQ multiplex PCR, while TCRdb's copy carries only in-frame clones and drops some. This repertoire shows about 130,000 clones, roughly 80% found once; its top ten account for approximately 1.3%. The sample was PBMCs. The receptors come from a female donor in good health and CMV-seronegative. CDR3s include the opening cysteine and the closing phenylalanine or tryptophan. The D gene is left open where the match is weak. Not every row has a clone size; where given, it reads once, few, many or a size class.

d_call	j_call	v_call	clone_size	cdr3_aa	cdr3_nt
TRBD1	TRBJ2-3	TRBV9	NA	CASSGLGRGRDTQYF	TGTGCCAGCAGCGGCCTGGGCAGGGGGCGGGATACGCAGTATTTT
TRBD1	TRBJ2-5	TRBV6-5	NA	CASSLDRGSQYF	TGTGCCAGCAGCCTCGACAGGGGTTCCCAGTACTTC
TRBD1	TRBJ2-1	TRBV15	NA	CATSAVTGGTDEQFF	TGTGCCACCAGCGCTGTGACAGGGGGCACCGATGAGCAGTTCTTC
NA	TRBJ2-1	TRBV30	NA	CAWSTYNEQFF	TGTGCCTGGTCAACCTACAATGAGCAGTTCTTC
TRBD1	TRBJ2-1	TRBV4-1	NA	CASSRIDRDVYNEQFF	TGCGCCAGCAGCCGCATAGACAGGGACGTGTACAATGAGCAGTTCTTC
TRBD1	TRBJ2-1	TRBV5-4	once	CASRQDRGQYNEQFF	TGTGCCAGCAGACAGGACAGGGGACAGTACAATGAGCAGTTCTTC
NA	TRBJ1-4	TRBV9	NA	CASSVGGLDEKLFF	TGTGCCAGCAGCGTAGGGGGGCTGGATGAAAAACTGTTTTTT
NA	TRBJ1-2	TRBV9	NA	CASSADSSGRGGYTF	TGTGCCAGCAGCGCGGACAGTTCAGGACGGGGCGGCTACACCTTC
NA	TRBJ1-1	TRBV2	NA	CASRGRTANTEAFF	TGTGCCAGCAGGGGGCGAACAGCGAACACTGAAGCTTTCTTT
NA	TRBJ2-7	TRBV23-1	few	CASSQFQEGPPYEQYF	TGCGCCAGCAGTCAATTTCAGGAGGGGCCCCCCTACGAGCAGTACTTC
TRBD2	TRBJ2-3	TRBV7-8	NA	CASSLGSSGVSTDTQYF	TGTGCCAGCAGCTTAGGGTCTAGCGGGGTTAGCACAGATACGCAGTATTTT
NA	TRBJ2-5	TRBV11-1	NA	CASSARRLLVQETQYF	TGTGCCAGCAGCGCCCGGCGGTTGTTAGTCCAAGAGACCCAGTACTTC
NA	TRBJ1-5	TRBV4-1	NA	CASSQEAGDQPQHF	TGCGCCAGCAGCCAAGAGGCAGGGGATCAGCCCCAGCATTTT
NA	TRBJ2-1	TRBV11-3	NA	CASSLFSGNEQFF	TGTGCCAGCAGCTTGTTTAGTGGTAATGAGCAGTTCTTC
TRBD1	TRBJ1-1	TRBV7-9	NA	CASSSSETGENTEAFF	TGTGCCAGCAGCAGCAGTGAGACAGGGGAAAACACTGAAGCTTTCTTT
TRBD2	TRBJ2-1	TRBV2	NA	CASSFARGGREQFF	TGTGCCAGCAGTTTCGCTCGGGGGGGAAGAGAGCAGTTCTTC
NA	TRBJ2-7	TRBV11-2	NA	CASSLGLDPEQYF	TGTGCCAGCAGCCTCGGACTGGATCCCGAGCAGTACTTC
NA	TRBJ2-5	TRBV11-1	NA	CASSQGPGASETQYF	TGTGCCAGCAGCCAAGGGCCGGGAGCCTCAGAGACCCAGTACTTC
NA	TRBJ2-3	TRBV2	once	CASTRLEEVSDTQYF	TGTGCCAGCACCCGACTCGAGGAAGTATCCGATACGCAGTATTTT
NA	TRBJ2-2	TRBV4-1	NA	CASSQDDASAGGLLF	TGCGCCAGCAGCCAAGATGACGCGTCTGCAGGAGGGCTGCTTTTT
NA	TRBJ2-7	TRBV28	few	CASSPPPNYEQYF	TGTGCCAGCAGTCCCCCCCCCAACTACGAGCAGTACTTC
TRBD1	TRBJ2-7	TRBV6-1	NA	CASRPRQGALAEQYF	TGTGCCAGCAGGCCACGACAGGGGGCTTTGGCCGAGCAGTACTTC
TRBD2	TRBJ2-3	TRBV6-7	few	CASSYGTSGGSDTQYF	TGTGCCAGCAGTTACGGGACTAGCGGGGGTTCAGATACGCAGTATTTT
NA	TRBJ1-3	TRBV29-1	NA	CSVVSPGNTIYF	TGCAGCGTTGTTAGTCCTGGAAACACCATATATTTT
TRBD1	TRBJ1-1	TRBV2	NA	CASRTGTVNTEAFF	TGTGCCAGCAGGACCGGGACAGTGAACACTGAAGCTTTCTTT
NA	TRBJ2-5	TRBV18	NA	CASSTLPLRVGETQYF	TGTGCCAGCTCGACCCTACCTCTCAGGGTAGGAGAGACCCAGTACTTC
NA	TRBJ2-5	TRBV2	once	CASSVNREETQYF	TGTGCCAGCAGTGTTAACAGGGAAGAGACCCAGTACTTC
NA	TRBJ1-1	TRBV6-1	NA	CASSEQVDTEAFF	TGTGCCAGCAGTGAACAGGTCGACACTGAAGCTTTCTTT
TRBD2	TRBJ2-2	TRBV7-9	NA	CASSLVAGLAGGDTGELFF	TGTGCCAGCAGCTTAGTAGCGGGACTAGCGGGAGGAGATACCGGGGAGCTGTTTTTT
TRBD2	TRBJ2-7	TRBV7-9	NA	CASSPSPTSGRSEQYF	TGTGCCAGCAGCCCCTCGCCCACTAGCGGGAGATCCGAGCAGTACTTC
NA	TRBJ1-1	TRBV2	NA	CAGEGQSNTEAFF	TGTGCCGGAGAAGGACAGTCTAACACTGAAGCTTTCTTT
NA	TRBJ2-1	TRBV7-9	NA	CSSSYRRGSSYNEQFF	TGTTCCAGCAGTTATCGCAGGGGTAGCTCCTACAATGAGCAGTTCTTC
NA	TRBJ1-3	TRBV30	NA	CAWRGGVNSGNTIYF	TGTGCCTGGAGAGGCGGGGTGAACTCTGGAAACACCATATATTTT
NA	TRBJ1-3	TRBV30	NA	CAWRAQEVSGNTIYF	TGTGCCTGGAGGGCACAGGAAGTCTCTGGAAACACCATATATTTT
TRBD2	TRBJ2-4	TRBV29-1	few	CSVASLTSGKDIQYF	TGCAGCGTTGCCTCACTCACTAGCGGGAAGGACATTCAGTACTTC
TRBD1	TRBJ1-2	TRBV7-2	NA	CASSQGGDRVYGYTF	TGTGCCAGCAGCCAGGGAGGGGACAGGGTTTATGGCTACACCTTC
TRBD1	TRBJ1-5	TRBV19	NA	CASSVRQGALSQPQHF	TGTGCCAGTAGTGTACGCCAGGGGGCGCTTAGCCAGCCCCAGCATTTT
NA	TRBJ2-3	TRBV11-2	NA	CASSLGGIVGDTQYF	TGTGCCAGCAGCTTAGGCGGGATTGTGGGGGATACGCAGTATTTT
TRBD1	TRBJ2-7	TRBV19	NA	CASSTRTGLSYEQYF	TGTGCCAGTAGTACACGGACAGGGTTGAGTTACGAGCAGTACTTC
NA	TRBJ1-4	TRBV2	NA	CASRAQSIEKLFF	TGTGCCAGCAGGGCCCAAAGTATTGAAAAACTGTTTTTT
NA	TRBJ2-7	TRBV9	NA	CASSPGTRTYEQYF	TGTGCCAGCAGCCCCGGGACTCGAACCTACGAGCAGTACTTC
NA	TRBJ1-2	TRBV28	NA	CASSLGVSGYTF	TGTGCCAGCAGCCTAGGGGTCTCCGGCTACACCTTC
TRBD1	TRBJ1-2	TRBV23-1	NA	CASSHSDRDSLHYGYTF	TGCGCCAGCAGTCATTCGGATCGGGACAGTCTACACTATGGCTACACCTTC
NA	TRBJ2-2	TRBV7-9	NA	CASSRTEGRRELFF	TGTGCCAGCAGCCGTACGGAGGGCCGCAGGGAGCTGTTTTTT
NA	TRBJ1-6	TRBV6-4	NA	CASSYISGEANSPLHF	TGTGCCAGCAGTTATATCTCGGGGGAAGCTAATTCACCCCTCCACTTT
NA	TRBJ1-5	TRBV28	NA	CASSLFQGQPQHF	TGTGCCAGCAGTTTATTCCAGGGTCAGCCCCAGCATTTT
NA	TRBJ2-7	TRBV6-5	few	CASSRDRSYEQYF	TGTGCCAGCAGTCGCGACAGGTCCTACGAGCAGTACTTC
TRBD1	TRBJ1-4	TRBV30	NA	CAGDRGQPNEKLFF	TGTGCCGGTGACAGGGGGCAGCCTAATGAAAAACTGTTTTTT
NA	TRBJ2-4	TRBV19	NA	CASSIPPDSDSQYF	TGTGCCAGTAGTATTCCCCCCGACAGTGACAGTCAGTACTTC
NA	TRBJ1-6	TRBV30	once	CASASSYNSPLHF	TGTGCCTCAGCGAGCTCCTATAATTCACCCCTCCACTTT
NA	TRBJ1-1	TRBV5-4	NA	CASSLQTGLGAFF	TGTGCCAGCAGCTTACAGACAGGATTGGGGGCTTTCTTT
TRBD2	TRBJ2-1	TRBV27	NA	CASSWTSGTYNEQFF	TGTGCCAGCAGCTGGACTAGCGGAACCTACAATGAGCAGTTCTTC